This T cell receptor beta chain was found in a study of cytomegalovirus exposure and HLA in healthy donors. In the PCR, 60 Vbeta and 13 Jbeta primers were used. TCRdb's table, derived via immunoSEQ multiplex PCR, lists solely in-frame clones and lacks some. This sample has about 200,000 clones; roughly 79% occur once, and the top ten carry around 2%. The CDR3 has 15 residues. Looked up from germline, CDR1 is SGHDN and CDR2 is FVKESK. Between the trimmed V and J ends, which lost 0 bases and 0 bases, there was a span of 6 bases. The receptor was derived from a man between 18 and 29 years old in good health and CMV-seronegative. The chain has TRBV14 and TRBJ2-1; D ambiguous. The source material was PBMCs. CDR3 sequence: CASSQDLISYNEQFF. In nucleotides, the CDR3 is TGTGCCAGCAGCCAAGATCTTATCTCCTACAATGAGCAGTTCTTC.